This T cell receptor beta chain appears in the sequencing data of a study of blood T cells in healthy people across ages. Study information: About one barcoded TCR beta cDNA was captured per two T cells.

This clonotype was detected a few times. CDR3 length equals 16 residues. The germline V and J ends were trimmed by 3 bases and 1 base, with 13 bases remaining between them. Sample-barcoded 5' priming and a J-beta primer mix drove a second PCR of roughly 6 to 12 cycles. Each cDNA molecule was tagged by a template-switch adaptor with 12 random nucleotides. TCRdb re-called the 5' RACE reads with MiXCR, one entry per CDR3 protein. Seen here are about 1,500,000 distinct CDR3 sequences, 42% observed once, and the top ten hold 6.5% to 10%. The specimen sequenced was blood. The chain links TRBV12-3 or TRBV12-4 to TRBJ2-1, with D perhaps TRBD2 (6 bases). This TCR derives from a woman aged 18-35 years in good health. The CDR3 DNA reads TGTGCCAGCAGTTTTCGTAGCGGACTGTCCTACAATGAGCAGTTCTTC. Translation gives CASSFRSGLSYNEQFF.